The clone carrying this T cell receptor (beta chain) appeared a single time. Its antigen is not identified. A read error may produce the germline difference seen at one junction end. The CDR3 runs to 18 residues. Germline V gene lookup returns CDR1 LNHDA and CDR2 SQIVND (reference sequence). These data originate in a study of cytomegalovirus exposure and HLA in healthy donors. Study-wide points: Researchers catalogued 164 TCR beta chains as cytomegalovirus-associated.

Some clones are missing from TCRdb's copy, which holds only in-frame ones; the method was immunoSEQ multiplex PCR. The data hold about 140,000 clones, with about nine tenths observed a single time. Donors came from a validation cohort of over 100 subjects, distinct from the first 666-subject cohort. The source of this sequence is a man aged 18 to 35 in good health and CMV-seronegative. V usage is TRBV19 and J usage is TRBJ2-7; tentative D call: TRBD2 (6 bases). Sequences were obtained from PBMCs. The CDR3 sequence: CASSFIIGSGGVSNEQYF. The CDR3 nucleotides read TGTGCCAGTAGTTTTATAATCGGTAGCGGCGGGGTCTCCAACGAGCAGTACTTC. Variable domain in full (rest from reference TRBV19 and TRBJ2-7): DGGITQSPKYLFRKEGQNVTLSCEQNLNHDAMYWYRQDPGQGLRLIYYSQIVNDFQKGDIAEGYSVSREKKESFPLTVTSAQKNPTAFYLCASSFIIGSGGVSNEQYFGPGTRLTVT.